Below, 16 T cell receptor beta chains from the same sample are listed, as sequenced in a study of CD8 T cells in ankylosing spondylitis. The study's findings and limits: Roughly eight highly homologous variants formed a TCR beta motif that appeared characteristic of ankylosing spondylitis blood.

No antigen has been identified for these receptors. TCRdb used MiXCR to reprocess the 5' RACE reads, holding one entry per CDR3 protein. The sample lists 750,000 to 850,000 distinct CDR3 sequences; 12% were seen once. Sequencing input: blood, either unsorted or a sorted T cell fraction (not recorded which). The receptors were sampled from a male donor with ankylosing spondylitis.

This chain links TRBV20-1 with TRBJ2-7; D ambiguous. Per the germline V gene, CDR1 is DFQATT and CDR2 is SNEGSKA (reference sequence). The CDR3 extends over 12 amino acids. Trimming took off 5 bases at V and 1 base at J, with 9 bases between the two ends. The CDR3 sequence: CSAGSISYEQYF. For the CDR3, the DNA is TGCAGTGCTGGATCCATATCCTACGAGCAGTACTTC.

In regard to this clonotype: Sequence at one end of the junction differs from germline and may be a read error. The V and J genes are TRBV7-9 and TRBJ2-7; D ambiguous. The germline CDR1 and CDR2 sequences are SEHNR and FQNEAQ (reference sequence). This CDR3 is built from 16 residues. In nucleotides, the CDR3 is TGTGCCAGCACCTTATTAGGGCAGCGAAGCTCCTACGAGCAGTACTTC. Residues: CASTLLGQRSSYEQYF.

This clonotype was seen more than once but under ten times. The J gene is TRBJ2-5, the V gene TRBV7-2, with D tentatively TRBD2 (6 bases). The germline V gene encodes CDR1 SGHTA and CDR2 FQGNSA. The CDR3 is made up of 13 amino acids. Trimming pared 3 bases from V and 5 bases from J, leaving 10 bases between. CDR3 loop: CASSFPGSETQYF. In DNA form, the CDR3 reads TGTGCCAGCAGCTTCCCCGGGAGTGAGACCCAGTACTTC. Full variable domain (missing parts from reference TRBV7-2 and TRBJ2-5): GAGVSQSPSNKVTEKGKDVELRCDPISGHTALYWYRQSLGQGLEFLIYFQGNSAPDKSGLPSDRFSAERTGGSVSTLTIQRTQQEDSAVYLCASSFPGSETQYFGPGTRLLVL.

This clonotype was observed a few times. CDR3 sequence (DNA): TGCAGTGCGGAGGACAGCGCTGGGGCCAACGTCCTGACTTTC. Its protein product is CSAEDSAGANVLTF. The chain combines TRBV20-1 with TRBJ2-6, with a possible D match to TRBD1 (6 bases). Germline loops: CDR1 DFQATT, CDR2 SNEGSKA (reference sequence). V lost 6 bases, J lost 2 bases, and 11 bases lay in between. The CDR3 has 14 amino acids.

The rearrangement links TRBV12-3 or TRBV12-4 to TRBJ2-5, with TRBD2 matching over 11 bases. This CDR3 has 16 residues. The junction had 9 bases not matched to a gene; V was cut back by 5 bases and J by 4 bases. The CDR3 nucleotides read TGTGCCAGCAGTCCAAGAATAGCGGGAGGGAGAGAGACCCAGTACTTC. Protein product: CASSPRIAGGRETQYF.

This clonotype appeared once. This could be a read error, since a much larger clone is one nucleotide away. The chain employs TRBV29-1 and TRBJ2-3; D is unclear. Trimming left V 7 bases short and J 2 bases short, with 10 bases between. There are 12 residues in the CDR3. Germline V gives CDR1 SQVTM, CDR2 ANQGSEA. The CDR3 loop reads CSAGRLTDTQYF. CDR3 DNA: TGCAGCGCAGGACGTCTCACAGATACGCAGTATTTT.

This clonotype showed up just a few times. The chain recombines TRBV4-2 with TRBJ1-2; 7 bases are shared with TRBD1. After removal of 3 bases from V and 5 bases from J, the junction contained 15 bases not matched to a gene. The CDR3 covers 17 residues. The V gene's germline CDR1 is LGHNA and CDR2 YNFKEQ. The CDR3 DNA is TGTGCCAGCAGCCATGGCGACAGGGACCAAACACCATATGGCTACACCTTC. It specifies CASSHGDRDQTPYGYTF.

The chain employs TRBV5-6 and TRBJ2-1, with D possibly TRBD2 on 6 matching bases. CDR1 and CDR2 from the germline V gene are SGHDT and YYEEEE. The CDR3 consists of 12 residues. V gave up 7 bases and J gave up 14 bases, with 19 bases separating them. The CDR3 sequence is CASAVPGDQKFF. The CDR3 DNA is TGTGCCAGCGCTGTACCGGGGGACCAGAAGTTCTTC. Full variable domain (rest looked up from reference TRBV5-6 and TRBJ2-1): DAGVTQSPTHLIKTRGQQVTLRCSPKSGHDTVSWYQQALGQGPQFIFQYYEEEERQRGNFPDRFSGHQFPNYSSELNVNALLLGDSALYLCASAVPGDQKFFGPGTRLTVL.

This clonotype has just a few counts. This sequence joins TRBV15 and TRBJ2-7; D ambiguous. Looked up from germline, CDR1 is LNHNV and CDR2 is YYDKDF (reference sequence). The CDR3 loop spans 13 amino acids. The V and J ends lost 0 bases and 3 bases respectively, with 6 bases between them. CDR3 loop: CATSRERYYEQYF. CDR3 nucleotides: TGTGCCACCAGCAGAGAAAGATACTACGAGCAGTACTTC.

The V call is TRBV20-1, the J call TRBJ1-5; 10 bases fit TRBD1. The CDR3 extends over 15 amino acids. CDR1 and CDR2 from the germline V gene are DFQATT and SNEGSKA (reference sequence). Trimming at V came to 2 bases and at J to 3 bases, leaving 4 bases not matched to a gene. CDR3 in amino acids: CSARRQGAHNQPQHF. Here the CDR3 DNA reads TGCAGTGCTAGAAGACAGGGGGCCCACAATCAGCCCCAGCATTTT.

This clonotype has just a few counts. The chain couples TRBV7-9 to TRBJ2-1; 9 bases map to TRBD2. Per the germline V gene, CDR1 is SEHNR and CDR2 is FQNEAQ (reference sequence). The CDR3 covers 17 residues. J was trimmed by 3 bases and V by 5 bases; bases with no gene match: 11. Here the CDR3 DNA reads TGTGCCAGCAGCCCCCCTCCCCGACTAGCGGTCTACAATGAGCAGTTCTTC. Translation gives CASSPPPRLAVYNEQFF.

The rearrangement uses TRBV20-1 and TRBJ2-1, with TRBD2 matching over 14 bases. The germline V gene has CDR1 DFQATT and CDR2 SNEGSKA (reference sequence). Losses at the gene ends were 4 bases for V and 10 bases for J; bases not matched to a gene: 6. The CDR3 contains 14 residues. The CDR3 region is CSAISGTSGGEQFF. The CDR3 bases are TGCAGTGCTATTTCCGGGACTAGCGGGGGAGAGCAGTTCTTC.

The rearrangement uses TRBV20-1 and TRBJ1-4, with 9 bases matching TRBD1. This CDR3 region has 15 residues. Germline V gene lookup returns CDR1 DFQATT and CDR2 SNEGSKA (reference sequence). Trimming took 3 bases from V and 7 from J; bases not matched to a gene: 9. The CDR3 protein is CSASDPGQGGEKLFF. The CDR3 bases are TGCAGTGCTAGTGACCCGGGACAGGGAGGTGAAAAACTGTTTTTT.

The chain is built from TRBV5-1 and TRBJ1-1; no clear D. The germline gives CDR1 SGHRS, CDR2 YFSETQ. This CDR3 has 14 residues. V lost 3 bases and J lost 5, with 14 bases in between. CDR3 bases: TGCGCCAGCAGCTCCTCAGCCGGGCTGACTGAAGCTTTCTTT. Translation gives CASSSSAGLTEAFF. Combining the CDR3 with reference TRBV5-1 and TRBJ1-1 gives the whole variable domain KAGVTQTPRYLIKTRGQQVTLSCSPISGHRSVSWYQQTPGQGLQFLFEYFSETQRNKGNFPGRFSGRQFSNSRSEMNVSTLELGDSALYLCASSSSAGLTEAFFGQGTRLTVV.

The chain has TRBV5-1 and TRBJ2-1, with TRBD1 as a possible D gene (5 bases). The V gene lost 1 base and the J gene lost 10 bases, with 15 bases spanning the gap. CDR3 length equals 14 residues. Germline CDR1 is SGHRS and CDR2 is YFSETQ. The CDR3 region is CASSLSGSGSEQFF. The CDR3 region has the DNA TGCGCCAGCAGCTTGTCCGGGTCAGGGTCCGAGCAGTTCTTC.

The chain has TRBV7-9 and TRBJ1-1, with D perhaps TRBD1 (5 bases). This CDR3 comprises 15 residues. Germline V gives CDR1 SEHNR, CDR2 FQNEAQ (reference sequence). V dropped 4 bases and J dropped 1 base, with 13 bases sitting between them. CDR3 sequence: CASSSQGLPNTEAFF. CDR3 coding DNA: TGTGCCAGCAGCTCGCAGGGACTGCCGAACACTGAAGCTTTCTTT.